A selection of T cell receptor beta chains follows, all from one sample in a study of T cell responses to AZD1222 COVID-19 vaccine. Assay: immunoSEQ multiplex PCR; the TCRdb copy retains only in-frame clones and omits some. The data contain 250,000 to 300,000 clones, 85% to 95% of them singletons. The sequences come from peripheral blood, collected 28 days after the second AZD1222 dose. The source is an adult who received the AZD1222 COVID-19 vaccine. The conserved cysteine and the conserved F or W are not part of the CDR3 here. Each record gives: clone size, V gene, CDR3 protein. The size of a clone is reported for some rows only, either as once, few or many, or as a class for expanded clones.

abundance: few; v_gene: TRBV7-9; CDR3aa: ASSLSPYGVTGELF
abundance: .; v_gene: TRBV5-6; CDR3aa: ASSLGPTGVRGTEAF
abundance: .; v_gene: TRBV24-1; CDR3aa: ATSKGFGGYT
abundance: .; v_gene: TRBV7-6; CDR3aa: ASSLTQGRGEKLF
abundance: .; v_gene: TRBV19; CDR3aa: ASTPPGSNYGYT
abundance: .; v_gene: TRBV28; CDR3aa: ASGLQGNTEAF
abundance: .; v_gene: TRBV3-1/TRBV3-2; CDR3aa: ASSQAPGEGLISYEQY
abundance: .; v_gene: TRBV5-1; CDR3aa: ASSLGTGASEAF
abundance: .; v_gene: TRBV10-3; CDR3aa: AIGRDNYGYT
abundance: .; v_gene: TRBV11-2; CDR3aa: ASAEGTGSGNTIY
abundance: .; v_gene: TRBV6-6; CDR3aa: ANSGSSGANVLT
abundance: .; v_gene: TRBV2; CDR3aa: ASQLMNTEAF
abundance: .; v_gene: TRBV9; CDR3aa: ASSVRDFLLRGETQY
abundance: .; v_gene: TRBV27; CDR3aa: ASSKSGGWEQY
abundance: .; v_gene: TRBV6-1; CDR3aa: ASSDFGGGGEQF
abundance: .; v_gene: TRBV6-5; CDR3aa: ASSYSGGKGYEQY
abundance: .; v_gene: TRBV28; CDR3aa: ASSLFVQPQH
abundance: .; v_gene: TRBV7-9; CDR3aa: ASSLVGTGGEPYQPQH
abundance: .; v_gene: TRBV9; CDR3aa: ASSTSGTGGTEAF
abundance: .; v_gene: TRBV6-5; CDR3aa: ASSRQGKLHEQY
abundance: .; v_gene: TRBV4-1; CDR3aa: ASSQVFGQGSYQPQH
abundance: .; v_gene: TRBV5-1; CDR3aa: ASSFSTGQPQH
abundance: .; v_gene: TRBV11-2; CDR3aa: ASTSGGGTEAF
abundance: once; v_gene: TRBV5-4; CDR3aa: ASSVGLANEQY
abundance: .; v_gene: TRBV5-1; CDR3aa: ASSSGPRAYEQY
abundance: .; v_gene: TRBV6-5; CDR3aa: ASSYSRHLYEQY
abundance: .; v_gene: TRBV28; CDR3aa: ASSLAHGALSQPQH
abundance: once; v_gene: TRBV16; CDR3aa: ASSQSGAQAGNEQF
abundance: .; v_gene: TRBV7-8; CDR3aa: ASSFPDRTRGGQY
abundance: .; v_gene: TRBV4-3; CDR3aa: ASSQERGAGHAADTQY
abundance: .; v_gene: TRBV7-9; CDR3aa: ASSQTGPPGEQY
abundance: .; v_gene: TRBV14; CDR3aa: ASSQGIRQGLSYEQY
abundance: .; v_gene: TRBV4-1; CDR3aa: ASSQETGSSQPQH
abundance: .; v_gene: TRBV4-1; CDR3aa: ASSQDPGTSRSYEQY
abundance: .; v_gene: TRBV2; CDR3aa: ASSLEQETQY
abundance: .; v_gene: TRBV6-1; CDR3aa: ASSELGVHYGYT